This entry describes one T cell receptor beta chain. Its antigen is not identified. TCRalpha and TCRbeta cDNA underwent two nested PCRs of 16 and 9 cycles. TCRdb reprocessed the 5' RACE reads and stores each CDR3 protein as one record, lacking DNA. The sample totals fewer than 200,000 distinct CDR3 sequences. This entry comes from a study of monozygotic twins with inflammatory bowel disease. This CDR3 is built from 14 residues. General study findings and limits: Clonotypes shared with others were fewer in IBD patients than in healthy twins, especially with disease activity.

The source is a human donor with ulcerative colitis or Crohn's disease, or a healthy co-twin of an affected twin (not recorded which). The material sequenced was blood. The chain combines TRBV12-3 or TRBV12-4 with TRBJ2-2. CDR3 in amino acids: CASSLKPGTGELFF.